This TCR beta chain was profiled in a study of T-cell reconstitution after alpha-beta-depleted transplantation in children (dated by TCRdb to the mid-2010s). Looking at the study overall: The study quantitatively tracked T-cell immune reconstitution after TCRalphabeta/CD19-depleted allogeneic hematopoietic cell transplantation in children using TCR repertoire profiling.

The treatment or condition label here, explained by the study, means: allogeneic hematopoietic cell transplantation with graft depleted of TCRalphabeta T cells and CD19 B cells. TCRalphabeta/CD19-depleted allogeneic hematopoietic cell grafts were given to the transplant recipients, all of whom were children. The receptor library was made with PCR. For sequencing, an Illumina HiSeq 2500 was employed. To normalize quantification of the TCRbeta repertoire, the TCR libraries were built with molecular barcoding that relied on unique molecular identifiers. Using fastp trimming at Q25 and MiXCR clonotype assembly, TCRdb reanalyzed the public sequencing data and kept in-frame beta chains. Rows are unified per CDR3 protein, each entry keeping the most common DNA and genes. Recorded for this sample are 900,000 or so distinct CDR3 sequences; 16% of them occurred a single time. The ten largest make up roughly 4.8% of the sample.

The cysteine opens and the phenylalanine closes a CDR3 of 14 amino acids. Left in the record is the CDR3 DNA by itself, 42 bases read in frame from the first base. The germline V gene gives CDR1 as KGHSH and CDR2 as LQKENI. The V and J ends are trimmed by 2 bases and 3 bases, leaving 11 bases between them. This clonotype was counted a few times. The antigen this receptor binds is unknown. Per-nucleotide qualities are absent, and no much larger clonotype sits a single base away. The research as a whole found: Over the following months the frequencies of hyperexpanded clones went down, and after one year T-cell counts and TCRbeta diversity were mostly credited to newly produced T cells. In some patients, the high TCRbeta diversity seen at day 60 was put down to recipient T cells and intrathymic progenitors that had survived conditioning. The apparently early recovery of alphabetaT-cell counts about two months after transplant reportedly depended on only several hundred rapidly expanded clones that came from non-depleted graft cells.

The chain couples TRBV18 to TRBJ2-7; the D call could be TRBD1 or TRBD2, with each sharing 5 bases. The sample here was PBMCs, mostly from graft donor cells, taken 360 days after TCRalphabeta/CD19-depleted stem cell transplant. The sequence came from a male patient younger than 18 who had a stem cell transplant for acute lymphoblastic leukemia, so the T cells may come from the graft donor. The DNA sequence is given as TGTGCCAGCTCACCAGCCCGGGACCACTACGAGCAGTACTTC. It encodes CASSPARDHYEQYF. Reference TRBV18 and TRBJ2-7 proteins supply the regions before and after the CDR3; the full variable domain is: NAGVMQNPRHLVRRRGQEARLRCSPMKGHSHVYWYRQLPEEGLKFMVYLQKENIIDESGMPKERFSAEFPKEGPSILRIQQVVRGDSAAYFCASSPARDHYEQYFGPGTRLTVT.